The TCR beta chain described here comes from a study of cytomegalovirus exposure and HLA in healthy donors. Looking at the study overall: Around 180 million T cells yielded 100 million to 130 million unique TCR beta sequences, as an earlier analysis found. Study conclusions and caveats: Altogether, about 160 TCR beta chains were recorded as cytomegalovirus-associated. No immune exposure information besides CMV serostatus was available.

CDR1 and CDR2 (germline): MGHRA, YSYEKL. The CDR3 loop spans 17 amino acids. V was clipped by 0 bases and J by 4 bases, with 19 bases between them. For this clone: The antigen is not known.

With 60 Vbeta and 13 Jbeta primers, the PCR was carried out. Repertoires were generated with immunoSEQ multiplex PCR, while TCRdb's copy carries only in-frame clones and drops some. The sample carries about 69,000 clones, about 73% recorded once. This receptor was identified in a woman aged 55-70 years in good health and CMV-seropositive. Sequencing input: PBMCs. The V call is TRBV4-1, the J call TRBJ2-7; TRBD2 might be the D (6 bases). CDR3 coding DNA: TGCGCCAGCAGCCAAGATTGGGGGGTGGCGGCGATTTACGAGCAGTACTTC. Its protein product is CASSQDWGVAAIYEQYF.